The sequence of this T cell receptor beta chain was determined in a study of neurological immune-mediated disorders. The unsorted libraries were generated from a total of 2 million PBMCs, which had been stored in RNAlater at -80 C. It was by 5'RACE with 10-nucleotide random UMIs that the cDNA was made. One entry per CDR3 protein results from TCRdb running MiXCR on the 5' RACE reads. The table has around 70,000 distinct CDR3 sequences, 2.5% to 4% seen once. This clonotype was picked up many times. Its antigen remains unidentified. Study-wide results and caveats: Phylogenetic grouping assigned the repertoires of 18 of 34 multiple sclerosis patients to a single related-CDR3 cluster, which may represent a signature. None of the CDR3 amino acid sequences found in expanded clones was shared across subjects. This suggests that the TCR-beta repertoires were private in all groups.

This CDR3 region has 15 residues. V trimming: 3 bases; J trimming: 5 bases; junction bases outside the gene matches: 7. Germline assignment: CDR1 SGHRS and CDR2 YFSETQ. Sequencing input: PBMCs. The J gene is TRBJ2-5, the V gene TRBV5-1; 10 positions agree with TRBD2. This TCR was sampled from a woman aged 45-60 years with multiple sclerosis. The CDR3 here is CASSSLAGAEETQYF. In nucleotides, the CDR3 is TGCGCCAGCAGCTCGCTAGCGGGAGCGGAGGAGACCCAGTACTTC.